Below are 27 T cell receptor beta chains sequenced from a single sample in a study of T cell changes during pregnancy in multiple sclerosis. Sequencing was performed with immunoSEQ multiplex PCR; in TCRdb, only in-frame clones are kept and a portion is missing. This table has approximately 60,000 clones, under 95% appearing once. Sequences were derived from CD8+ T cells from peripheral blood mononuclear cells, sampled in the second trimester of pregnancy. The receptor set was obtained from a female donor with multiple sclerosis, enrolled in a pregnancy study.

The chain joins TRBV30 to TRBJ1-2; 9 bases fit TRBD1. Germline CDR1 is GTSNPN and CDR2 is SVGIG (reference sequence). Trimming took 5 bases from V and 1 from J; bases not matched to a gene: 2. The CDR3 length is 13 residues. The CDR3 nucleotides read TGTGCCTGGGGGACAGGGAATAACTATGGCTACACCTTC. Encoded protein: CAWGTGNNYGYTF.

DNA of the CDR3: TGTGCCAGCAGTGTTCCAGGGGGTTCGTACTATGGCTACACCTTC. This encodes CASSVPGGSYYGYTF. The chain combines TRBV28 with TRBJ1-2, with 7 bases that match TRBD1. This CDR3 region has 15 residues. CDR1 and CDR2 (germline): MDHEN, SYDVKM. The J segment lost 3 bases and the V segment lost 5 bases, leaving 9 bases of the junction unmatched.

The chain has TRBV19 and TRBJ2-1, with 7 bases that match TRBD2. The CDR3 totals 16 residues. Trimming cost V 6 bases and J 4 bases; bases outside gene matches: 12. Germline V CDR1 and CDR2: LNHDA, SQIVND (reference sequence). CDR3 sequence: CASSFSGAGLYNEQFF. Written as DNA, the CDR3 is TGTGCCAGTAGCTTTTCCGGAGCGGGGCTATACAATGAGCAGTTCTTC.

The rearrangement links TRBV27 to TRBJ2-7; D not certain. This CDR3 spans 13 amino acids. The V gene lost 3 bases and the J gene lost 0 bases, with 6 bases spanning the gap. The germline V gene encodes CDR1 MNHEY and CDR2 SMNVEV (reference sequence). CDR3 in amino acids: CASSLADSYEQYF. CDR3 DNA: TGTGCCAGCAGTTTGGCAGACTCCTACGAGCAGTACTTC.

The V gene is TRBV27, the J gene TRBJ2-7, with 9 bases identical to TRBD1. J gave up 1 base and V 5 bases, and 3 bases lay outside the gene matches. CDR1 is MNHEY and CDR2 is SMNVEV in the germline V gene (reference sequence). CDR3 length equals 14 residues. The CDR3 protein is CASSMGTGSYEQYF. DNA for the CDR3: TGTGCCAGCAGTATGGGGACAGGGTCCTACGAGCAGTACTTC.

V usage is TRBV7-9 and J usage is TRBJ2-3; 7 bases are shared with TRBD2. Trimming at V came to 1 base and at J to 5 bases, leaving 3 bases not matched to a gene. The germline V gene encodes CDR1 SEHNR and CDR2 FQNEAQ (reference sequence). This CDR3 has 14 amino acids. CDR3: CASSLGLARDTQYF. The CDR3 DNA reads TGTGCCAGCAGCTTAGGACTAGCTAGAGATACGCAGTATTTT.

The chain recombines TRBV7-9 with TRBJ1-3, with a possible D match to TRBD1 (6 bases). The CDR3 length is 17 residues. The ends were cut back, 5 bases at V and 4 bases at J, with 21 bases in the middle. Germline values: CDR1 SEHNR, CDR2 FQNEAQ (reference sequence). CDR3 region: CASSDAGRGARGNTIYF. In nucleotides, the CDR3 is TGTGCCAGCAGCGACGCGGGCCGGGGGGCGCGGGGAAACACCATATATTTT.

CDR3 nucleotides: TGCAGCGTTGAGAGTAACGAGCAGTACTTC. It translates to CSVESNEQYF. The genes are TRBV29-1 and TRBJ2-7; no clear D. CDR3 length equals 10 residues. V was trimmed by 3 bases and J by 5 bases, leaving 5 bases between them. CDR1 is SQVTM and CDR2 is ANQGSEA in the germline V gene.

This clone was detected only a few times. The CDR3 here is CASSVAAGGFYEQYF. As DNA, the CDR3 is TGTGCCAGCAGCGTAGCCGCGGGAGGGTTTTACGAGCAGTACTTC. The chain combines TRBV9 with TRBJ2-7, with 9 bases that match TRBD2. J was trimmed by 4 bases and V by 0 bases; bases with no gene match: 5. Germline V lookup: CDR1 SGDLS, CDR2 YYNGEE. The CDR3 runs 15 residues.

This clone has a single count. This chain connects TRBV28 to TRBJ2-5; D perhaps matches TRBD1 (5 bases). The CDR3 runs 13 residues. The germline V gene encodes CDR1 MDHEN and CDR2 SYDVKM. Trimming removed 5 bases at V and 5 bases at J, with 12 bases between. The CDR3 DNA reads as TGTGCCAGCAGTACCCAGGGCTGGGAGACCCAGTACTTC. Its translation is CASSTQGWETQYF.

V gene TRBV5-1 combines with J gene TRBJ1-1, with 9 bases identical to TRBD1. Germline CDR1 reads SGHRS; CDR2 reads YFSETQ. J lost 2 bases, V lost 4 bases, and 12 bases had no gene match. This CDR3 comprises 17 residues. This CDR3 is CASSLSRTGAVNTEAFF. Here the CDR3 DNA reads TGCGCCAGCAGCCTCTCAAGGACAGGGGCAGTCAACACTGAAGCTTTCTTT.

CDR3: CASSLVASSTDTQYF. The CDR3 DNA reads TGTGCCAGCAGCTTAGTAGCGTCTAGCACAGATACGCAGTATTTT. The chain combines TRBV7-9 with TRBJ2-3, with D possibly matching TRBD2 (5 bases). Germline CDR1 and CDR2: SEHNR and FQNEAQ (reference sequence). Trimming took 1 base from V and 0 from J, leaving 8 bases between them. The length of the CDR3 is 15 residues. Together with reference TRBV7-9 and TRBJ2-3, the CDR3 gives the full variable domain: DTGVSQNPRHKITKRGQNVTFRCDPISEHNRLYWYRQTLGQGPEFLTYFQNEAQLEKSRLLSDRFSAERPKGSFSTLEIQRTEQGDSAMYLCASSLVASSTDTQYFGPGTRLTVL.

Only one count was recorded for this clone. This rearrangement joins TRBV11-2 to TRBJ1-2; D may be TRBD1 (5 bases). This CDR3 comprises 16 residues. V was shortened by 5 bases and J by 8 bases, with 24 bases between the two germline ends. CDR1 and CDR2 (germline): SGHAT, FQNNGV. The CDR3 region is CASSPPGGAIHEGYTF. In DNA, the CDR3 is TGTGCCAGCAGCCCCCCTGGCGGGGCAATTCATGAAGGCTACACCTTC.

V gene TRBV5-1 combines with J gene TRBJ2-7, with D perhaps matching TRBD2 (6 bases). Germline values: CDR1 SGHRS, CDR2 YFSETQ. The CDR3 consists of 14 residues. Between the trimmed V and J ends, which lost 0 bases and 1 base, there was a span of 8 bases. CDR3 residues: CASSLDSGSYEQYF. In nucleotides, the CDR3 is TGCGCCAGCAGCTTGGATAGCGGTTCCTACGAGCAGTACTTC.

This chain joins TRBV27 and TRBJ1-2; TRBD1 matches at 8 bases. The germline V gene has CDR1 MNHEY and CDR2 SMNVEV (reference sequence). V dropped 5 bases and J dropped 0; count of bases not matched to a gene: 5. The CDR3 is 15 amino acids. CDR3 coding DNA: TGTGCCAGCAGTATGACAGGGGTCCCTAACTATGGCTACACCTTC. Translation: CASSMTGVPNYGYTF.

The chain links TRBV27 to TRBJ1-5; tentatively, D is TRBD1 (5 bases). The length of the CDR3 is 15 residues. Germline V CDR1 and CDR2: MNHEY, SMNVEV (reference sequence). Trimming removed 5 bases from V and 5 bases from J, with 16 bases in between. The CDR3 nucleotides are TGTGCCAGCAGTAAGTTCGACAGTGAAGATCAGCCCCAGCATTTT. Amino acid sequence: CASSKFDSEDQPQHF.

The chain couples TRBV29-1 to TRBJ1-1, with 7 bases matching TRBD1. Germline CDR1 SQVTM, CDR2 ANQGSEA. V dropped 6 bases and J dropped 6; count of bases not matched to a gene: 4. This CDR3 contains 11 residues. In nucleotides, the CDR3 is TGCAGCGTCGCGGGACAGCCTGAAGCTTTCTTT. This encodes CSVAGQPEAFF.

The V call is TRBV10-3, the J call TRBJ2-7; 7 bases are shared with TRBD1. Trimming removed 5 bases from V and 0 bases from J; junction bases left unmatched: 7. The CDR3 has 15 amino acids. CDR1 is ENHRY and CDR2 is SYGVKD in the germline V gene. The CDR3 here is CAISLGQLVSYEQYF. The CDR3 bases are TGTGCCATCAGTTTGGGACAGCTAGTCTCCTACGAGCAGTACTTC.

This clone was found once. CDR3 loop: CASSMTVNYEQYF. In DNA form, the CDR3 reads TGTGCCAGCAGTATGACAGTAAACTACGAGCAGTACTTC. The V and J genes are TRBV27 and TRBJ2-7; TRBD1 might be the D (5 bases). V shed 5 bases and J shed 3 bases, with 11 bases lying between them. This CDR3 has 13 amino acids. The germline gives CDR1 MNHEY, CDR2 SMNVEV (reference sequence).

This sequence joins TRBV10-2 and TRBJ1-3; D gene uncertain. The germline V gene has CDR1 WSHSY and CDR2 SAAADI. V lost 6 bases and J lost 0, with 6 bases in between. The CDR3 loop spans 13 amino acids. CDR3 coding DNA: TGCGCCAGCAGAACAATCTCTGGAAACACCATATATTTT. This codes for CASRTISGNTIYF.

This clone came up a few times. The rearrangement uses TRBV9 and TRBJ1-1; TRBD1 matches at 8 bases. The CDR3 has 15 residues. CDR1 and CDR2 from the germline V gene are SGDLS and YYNGEE. V shed 0 bases, J shed 5 bases, and the junction held 6 bases outside the gene matches. The CDR3 DNA follows: TGTGCCAGCAGCGTAGCAGGGGGCGAAAGTACTGAAGCTTTCTTT. This encodes CASSVAGGESTEAFF.

The chain joins TRBV25-1 to TRBJ1-4, with 8 bases aligning to TRBD1. Germline V CDR1 and CDR2: MGHDK, SYGVNS. The length of the CDR3 is 16 residues. With V trimmed by 5 bases and J by 0 bases, 5 bases remained unmatched. The CDR3: CASSQGQVATNEKLFF. In DNA form, the CDR3 reads TGTGCCAGCAGTCAGGGACAGGTTGCAACTAATGAAAAACTGTTTTTT.

This chain links TRBV28 with TRBJ1-2; perhaps TRBD1 as D (5 bases). This CDR3 has 14 amino acids. Trimming left V 2 bases short and J 2 bases short, with 9 bases between. The germline gives CDR1 MDHEN, CDR2 SYDVKM. CDR3 in DNA: TGTGCCAGCAGTTTAGGGGGGGGGAACTATGGCTACACCTTC. This encodes CASSLGGGNYGYTF.

The J gene is TRBJ2-7, the V gene TRBV18; D is ambiguous. The germline V gene encodes CDR1 KGHSH and CDR2 LQKENI. CDR3 length equals 17 residues. V was cut by 1 base and J by 5 bases, with 21 bases left in between. CDR3 bases: TGTGCCAGCTCACCACGGTTTTTCGAAAGAGCCCGGGACGAGCAGTACTTC. It is translated as CASSPRFFERARDEQYF. The full variable domain, rest sourced from reference TRBV18 and TRBJ2-7, is NAGVMQNPRHLVRRRGQEARLRCSPMKGHSHVYWYRQLPEEGLKFMVYLQKENIIDESGMPKERFSAEFPKEGPSILRIQQVVRGDSAAYFCASSPRFFERARDEQYFGPGTRLTVT.

The CDR3 nucleotides read TGTGCCAGCAGCTCCCAACAGGGGGTTGATTACAATGAGCAGTTCTTC. Translation gives CASSSQQGVDYNEQFF. This chain links TRBV7-8 with TRBJ2-1; 8 nucleotides align to TRBD1. Germline V CDR1 and CDR2: SGHVS, FQNEAQ. The CDR3 extends over 16 amino acids. V shed 4 bases and J 4 bases; nucleotides not matched to a gene: 9. Full variable domain (remainder filled in from reference TRBV7-8 and TRBJ2-1): GAGVSQSPRYKVAKRGQDVALRCDPISGHVSLFWYQQALGQGPEFLTYFQNEAQLDKSGLPSDRFFAERPEGSVSTLKIQRTQQEDSAVYLCASSSQQGVDYNEQFFGPGTRLTVL.

The rearrangement links TRBV23-1 to TRBJ2-2; 10 bases are shared with TRBD2. TRBV23-1 is an ORF; its function is uncertain. This CDR3 region has 20 residues. V was pared by 0 bases and J by 5 bases, with 15 bases of the junction left unmatched. CDR3 residues: CASSQSGTPSSGRFTGELFF. CDR3 sequence (DNA): TGCGCCAGCAGTCAATCCGGGACACCCTCTAGCGGGAGATTTACCGGGGAGCTGTTTTTT.

The rearrangement joins TRBV4-2 to TRBJ2-7; TRBD2 aligns across 8 bases. The CDR3 runs 14 residues. Trimming took 1 base from V and 2 from J; bases not matched to a gene: 1. Germline V gene sequence: CDR1 LGHNA, CDR2 YNFKEQ. The CDR3 sequence: CASSQATSAYEQYF. The CDR3 DNA reads as TGTGCCAGCAGCCAAGCGACTAGCGCCTACGAGCAGTACTTC.